These 4 T cell receptor beta chains share one sample of origin, sequenced in a study of radiation and T cells in renal cell carcinoma. The time point was: baseline pretreatment blood. As for treatment: 15 Gy SBRT to primary tumor, nephrectomy 4 weeks later. Data came from immunoSEQ multiplex PCR; TCRdb stores just in-frame clones and leaves some out. The sample records approximately 51,000 clones, roughly four fifths being singletons. The input for sequencing was blood, taken from a patient whose treatment included radiotherapy and nephrectomy. These TCRs come from a woman in her sixties or seventies with renal cell carcinoma.

The chain links TRBV19 to TRBJ2-7, with unresolved D. This CDR3 contains 14 residues. CDR1 is LNHDA, CDR2 SQIVND, per germline (reference sequence). Trimming stripped 1 base from V and 5 bases from J, with 12 bases between. This CDR3 is CASSIVLRADEQYF. CDR3 nucleotides: TGTGCCAGTAGTATAGTCTTAAGGGCGGACGAGCAGTACTTC. The entire variable domain, with the rest obtained from reference TRBV19 and TRBJ2-7, is as follows: DGGITQSPKYLFRKEGQNVTLSCEQNLNHDAMYWYRQDPGQGLRLIYYSQIVNDFQKGDIAEGYSVSREKKESFPLTVTSAQKNPTAFYLCASSIVLRADEQYFGPGTRLTVT.

This sequence joins TRBV7-2 and TRBJ1-3; D is undetermined. The V and J ends lost 5 bases and 2 bases respectively, with 4 bases between them. The CDR3 loop spans 12 amino acids. Germline V gene sequence: CDR1 SGHTA, CDR2 FQGNSA. For the CDR3, the DNA is TGTGCCAGCAGCCGACCTGGAAACACCATATATTTT. Encoded protein: CASSRPGNTIYF.

CDR3 in amino acids: CASSIPGYNEQFF. CDR3 nucleotides: TGTGCCAGTAGTATCCCAGGGTACAATGAGCAGTTCTTC. The chain couples TRBV19 to TRBJ2-1; a weak D match, TRBD1 (5 bases). CDR3 length: 13 residues. Trimming cost V 3 bases and J 4 bases, with 7 bases left between them. Germline CDR1 LNHDA, CDR2 SQIVND (reference sequence).

The gene calls are TRBV7-2 and TRBJ2-5; TRBD2 agrees at 13 bases. Germline values: CDR1 SGHTA, CDR2 FQGNSA. Trimming at V came to 6 bases and at J to 4 bases, leaving 5 bases not matched to a gene. The CDR3 has 15 amino acids. This CDR3 is CASRLLAGGVETQYF. The CDR3, as DNA: TGTGCCAGCAGACTACTAGCGGGAGGGGTAGAGACCCAGTACTTC.